This record looks at one T cell receptor (beta chain) sequence and its context. Its antigen is undetermined. The record originates from a study of cytomegalovirus exposure and HLA in healthy donors. Study-wide findings and caveats: Later genetic work tied a missense DCLRE1C variant to beta-chain V and J trimming.

Both 60 Vbeta primers and 13 Jbeta primers went into the PCR. Clones were read by immunoSEQ multiplex PCR, and TCRdb kept only the in-frame ones, dropping some. The sample has 150,000 or so clones; around 84% are singletons. The CDR3 consists of 13 residues. CDR1 and CDR2 from the germline V gene are GTSNPN and SVGIG (reference sequence). V was shortened by 2 bases and J by 3 bases, with 11 bases between the two germline ends. The genes are TRBV30 and TRBJ2-7; TRBD1 might be the D (6 bases). The source material was PBMCs. This receptor was identified in a man in his forties or fifties in good health and CMV-seronegative. The CDR3 DNA reads as TGTGCCTGGAGTCCAGGCAGGGGCTACGAGCAGTACTTC. Its protein product is CAWSPGRGYEQYF.